This T cell receptor beta chain was sequenced for a study of cytomegalovirus exposure and HLA in healthy donors. PCR amplification relied on 60 Vbeta primers (plus 13 Jbeta primers). Using immunoSEQ multiplex PCR, the repertoire was profiled, and TCRdb retains in-frame clones only, with some absent. Among approximately 140,000 clones listed, 55% to 70% were seen once. This clone showed up just once. From germline, CDR1 is DFQATT and CDR2 SNEGSKA (reference sequence). The V end was cut by 0 bases, the J end by 8 bases, with 7 bases between. The length of the CDR3 is 11 residues. The rearrangement joins TRBV20-1 to TRBJ1-1; D possibly corresponds to TRBD1 (5 bases). Sequencing was performed on PBMCs. The clonotype was recovered from a woman aged 55-69 years in good health and CMV-seropositive. DNA for the CDR3: TGCAGTGCTAGAGATAGGACAGAAGCTTTCTTT. It encodes CSARDRTEAFF.